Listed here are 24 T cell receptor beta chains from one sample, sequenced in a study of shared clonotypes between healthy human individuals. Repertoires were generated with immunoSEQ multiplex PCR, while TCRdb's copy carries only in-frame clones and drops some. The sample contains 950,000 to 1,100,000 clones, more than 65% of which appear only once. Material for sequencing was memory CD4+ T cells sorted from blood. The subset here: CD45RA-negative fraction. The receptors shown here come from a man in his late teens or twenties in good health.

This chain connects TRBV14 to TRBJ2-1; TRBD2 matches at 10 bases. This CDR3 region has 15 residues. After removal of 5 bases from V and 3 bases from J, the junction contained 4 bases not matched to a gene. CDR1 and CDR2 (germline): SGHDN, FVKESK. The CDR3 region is CASSSGTSVYNEQFF. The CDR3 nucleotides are TGTGCCAGCAGCTCTGGGACTAGCGTCTACAATGAGCAGTTCTTC.

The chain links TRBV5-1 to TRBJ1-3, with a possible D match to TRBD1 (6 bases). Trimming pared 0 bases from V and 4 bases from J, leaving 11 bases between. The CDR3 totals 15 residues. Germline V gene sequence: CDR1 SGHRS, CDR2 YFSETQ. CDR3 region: CASSLAGDGGNTIYF. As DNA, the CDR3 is TGCGCCAGCAGCTTGGCAGGGGATGGAGGAAACACCATATATTTT.

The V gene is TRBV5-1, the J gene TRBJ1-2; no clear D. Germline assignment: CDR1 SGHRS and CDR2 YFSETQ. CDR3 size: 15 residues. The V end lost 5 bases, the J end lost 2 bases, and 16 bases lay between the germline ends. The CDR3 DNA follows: TGCGCCAGCAGAGTCATATTTAGGGCCAACTATGGCTACACCTTC. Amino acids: CASRVIFRANYGYTF.

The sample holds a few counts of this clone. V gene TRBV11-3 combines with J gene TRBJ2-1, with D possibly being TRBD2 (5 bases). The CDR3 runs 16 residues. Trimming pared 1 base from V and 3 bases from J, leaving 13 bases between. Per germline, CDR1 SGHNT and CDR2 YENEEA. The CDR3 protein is CASSLGRGEGYNEQFF. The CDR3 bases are TGTGCCAGCAGCTTAGGAAGAGGAGAGGGCTACAATGAGCAGTTCTTC.

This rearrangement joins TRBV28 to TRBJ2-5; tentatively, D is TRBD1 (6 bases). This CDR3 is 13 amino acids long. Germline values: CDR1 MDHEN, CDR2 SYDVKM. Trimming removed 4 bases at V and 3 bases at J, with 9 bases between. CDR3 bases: TGTGCCAGCAGTTCGGCAGGGGAAGAGACCCAGTACTTC. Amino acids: CASSSAGEETQYF. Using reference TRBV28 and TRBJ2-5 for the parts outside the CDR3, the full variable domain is DVKVTQSSRYLVKRTGEKVFLECVQDMDHENMFWYRQDPGLGLRLIYFSYDVKMKEKGDIPEGYSVSREKKERFSLILESASTNQTSMYLCASSSAGEETQYFGPGTRLLVL.

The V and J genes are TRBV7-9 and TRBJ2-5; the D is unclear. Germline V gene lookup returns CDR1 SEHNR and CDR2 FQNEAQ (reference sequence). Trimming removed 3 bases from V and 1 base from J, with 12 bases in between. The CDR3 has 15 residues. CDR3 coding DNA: TGTGCCAGCAGCTTCTCTCCGGCGGTCCAAGAGACCCAGTACTTC. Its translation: CASSFSPAVQETQYF.

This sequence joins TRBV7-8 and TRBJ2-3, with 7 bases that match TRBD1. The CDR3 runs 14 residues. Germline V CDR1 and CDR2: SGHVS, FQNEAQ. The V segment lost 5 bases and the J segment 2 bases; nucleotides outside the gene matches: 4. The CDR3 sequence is CASSLGQYTDTQYF. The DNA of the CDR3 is TGTGCCAGCAGCCTGGGACAGTACACAGATACGCAGTATTTT.

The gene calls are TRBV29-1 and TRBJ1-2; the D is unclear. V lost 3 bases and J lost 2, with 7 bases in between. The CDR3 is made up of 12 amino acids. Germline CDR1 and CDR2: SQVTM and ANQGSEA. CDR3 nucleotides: TGCAGCGTTGATTTCAGGAACTATGGCTACACCTTC. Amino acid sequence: CSVDFRNYGYTF. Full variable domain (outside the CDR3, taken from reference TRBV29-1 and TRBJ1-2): SAVISQKPSRDICQRGTSLTIQCQVDSQVTMMFWYRQQPGQSLTLIATANQGSEATYESGFVIDKFPISRPNLTFSTLTVSNMSPEDSSIYLCSVDFRNYGYTFGSGTRLTVV.

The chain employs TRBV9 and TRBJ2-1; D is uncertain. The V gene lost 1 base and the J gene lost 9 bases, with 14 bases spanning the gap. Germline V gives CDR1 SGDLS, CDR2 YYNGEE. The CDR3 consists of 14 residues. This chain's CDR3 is CASSVRKGHTEQFF. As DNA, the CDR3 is TGTGCCAGCAGCGTAAGAAAGGGCCATACTGAGCAGTTCTTC.

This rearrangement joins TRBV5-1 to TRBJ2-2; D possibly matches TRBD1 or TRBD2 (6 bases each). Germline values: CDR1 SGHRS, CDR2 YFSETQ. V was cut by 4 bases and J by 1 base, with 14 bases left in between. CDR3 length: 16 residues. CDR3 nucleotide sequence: TGCGCCAGCAGCCTTGGGGGGCTAGGGAACACCGGGGAGCTGTTTTTT. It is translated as CASSLGGLGNTGELFF.

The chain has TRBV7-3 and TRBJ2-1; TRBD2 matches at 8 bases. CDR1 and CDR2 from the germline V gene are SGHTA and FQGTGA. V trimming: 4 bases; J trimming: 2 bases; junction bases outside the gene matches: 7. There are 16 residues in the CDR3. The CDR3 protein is CASSSPGGGAYNEQFF. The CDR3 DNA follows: TGTGCCAGCAGCTCCCCGGGGGGGGGAGCCTACAATGAGCAGTTCTTC.

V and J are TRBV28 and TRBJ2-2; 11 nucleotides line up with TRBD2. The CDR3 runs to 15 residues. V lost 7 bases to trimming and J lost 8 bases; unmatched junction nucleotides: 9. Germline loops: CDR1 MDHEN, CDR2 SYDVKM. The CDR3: CASTARLAGGGELFF. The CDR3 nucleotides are TGTGCCAGCACAGCCCGGCTAGCGGGAGGAGGGGAGCTGTTTTTT.

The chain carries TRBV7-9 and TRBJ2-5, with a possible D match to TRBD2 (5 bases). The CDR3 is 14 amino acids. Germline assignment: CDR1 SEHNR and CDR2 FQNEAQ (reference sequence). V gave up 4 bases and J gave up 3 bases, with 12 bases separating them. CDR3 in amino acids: CASSSSGKKETQYF. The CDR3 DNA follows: TGTGCCAGCAGCTCTTCCGGGAAAAAAGAGACCCAGTACTTC.

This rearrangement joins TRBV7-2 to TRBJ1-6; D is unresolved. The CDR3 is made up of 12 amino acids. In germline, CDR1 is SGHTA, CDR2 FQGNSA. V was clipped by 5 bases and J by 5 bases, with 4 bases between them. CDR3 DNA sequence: TGTGCCAGCAGCCGTAATAATTCACCCCTCCACTTT. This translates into CASSRNNSPLHF.

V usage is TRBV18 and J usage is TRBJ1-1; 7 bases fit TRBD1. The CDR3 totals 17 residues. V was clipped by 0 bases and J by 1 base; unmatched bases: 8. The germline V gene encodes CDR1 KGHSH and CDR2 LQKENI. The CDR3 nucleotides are TGTGCCAGCTCACCACCCGACTTCACAGGGGCGAACACTGAAGCTTTCTTT. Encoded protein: CASSPPDFTGANTEAFF.

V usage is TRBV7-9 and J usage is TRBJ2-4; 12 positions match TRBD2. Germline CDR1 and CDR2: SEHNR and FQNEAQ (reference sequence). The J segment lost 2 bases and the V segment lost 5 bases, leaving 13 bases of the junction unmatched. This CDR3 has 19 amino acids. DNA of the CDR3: TGTGCCAGCAGCCTCCTGACTAGCGGGAGTGCCGGAACCAAAAACATTCAGTACTTC. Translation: CASSLLTSGSAGTKNIQYF.

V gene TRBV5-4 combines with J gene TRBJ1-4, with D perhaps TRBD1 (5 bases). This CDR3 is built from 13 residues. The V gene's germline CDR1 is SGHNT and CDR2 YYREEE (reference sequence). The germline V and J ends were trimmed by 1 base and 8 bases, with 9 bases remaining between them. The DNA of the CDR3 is TGTGCCAGCAGCTTGATGGGGGGAGAAAAACTGTTTTTT. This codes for CASSLMGGEKLFF. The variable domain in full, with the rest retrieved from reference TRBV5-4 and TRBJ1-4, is ETGVTQSPTHLIKTRGQQVTLRCSSQSGHNTVSWYQQALGQGPQFIFQYYREEENGRGNFPPRFSGLQFPNYSSELNVNALELDDSALYLCASSLMGGEKLFFGSGTQLSVL.

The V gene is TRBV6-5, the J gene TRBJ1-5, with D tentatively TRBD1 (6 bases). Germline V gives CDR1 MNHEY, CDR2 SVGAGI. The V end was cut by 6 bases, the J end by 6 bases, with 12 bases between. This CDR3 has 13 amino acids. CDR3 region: CASRGGTGQPQHF. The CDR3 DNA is TGTGCCAGCAGAGGGGGGACCGGTCAGCCCCAGCATTTT.

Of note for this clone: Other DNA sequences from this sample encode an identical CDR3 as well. DNA for the CDR3: TGCGCCAGCAGCTTGGAGGGAACAGCTTTCTTT. Residues: CASSLEGTAFF. This rearrangement joins TRBV5-1 to TRBJ1-1; unclear D gene. V lost 0 bases, J lost 10 bases, and 7 bases lay in between. The CDR3 has 11 residues. CDR1 SGHRS and CDR2 YFSETQ come from the germline V gene.

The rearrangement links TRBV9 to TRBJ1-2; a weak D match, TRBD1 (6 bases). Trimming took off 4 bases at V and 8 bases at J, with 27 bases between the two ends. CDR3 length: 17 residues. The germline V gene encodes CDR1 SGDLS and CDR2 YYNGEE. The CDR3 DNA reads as TGTGCCAGCAGCCCCAGTACCCCCCAAGCGGGGGGCGGAGGCTACACCTTC. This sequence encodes CASSPSTPQAGGGGYTF.

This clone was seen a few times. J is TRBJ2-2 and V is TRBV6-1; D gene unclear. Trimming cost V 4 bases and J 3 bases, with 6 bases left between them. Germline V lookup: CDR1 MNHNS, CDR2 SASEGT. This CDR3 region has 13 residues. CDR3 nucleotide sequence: TGTGCCAGCAGTGGGACGCACACCGGGGAGCTGTTTTTT. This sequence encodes CASSGTHTGELFF.

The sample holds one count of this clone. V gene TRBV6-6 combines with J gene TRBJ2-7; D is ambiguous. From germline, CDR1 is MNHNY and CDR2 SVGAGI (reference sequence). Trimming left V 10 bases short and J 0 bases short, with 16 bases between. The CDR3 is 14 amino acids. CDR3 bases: TGTGCCACGTCGCTGTCTGGCCCCTCCTACGAGCAGTACTTC. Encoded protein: CATSLSGPSYEQYF.

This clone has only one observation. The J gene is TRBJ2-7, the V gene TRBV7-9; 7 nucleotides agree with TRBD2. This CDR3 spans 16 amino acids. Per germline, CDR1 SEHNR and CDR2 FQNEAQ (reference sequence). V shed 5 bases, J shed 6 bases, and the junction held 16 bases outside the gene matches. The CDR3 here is CASSPVGTTGISEQYF. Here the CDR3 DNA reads TGTGCCAGCAGCCCGGTTGGGACTACCGGTATTTCCGAGCAGTACTTC.

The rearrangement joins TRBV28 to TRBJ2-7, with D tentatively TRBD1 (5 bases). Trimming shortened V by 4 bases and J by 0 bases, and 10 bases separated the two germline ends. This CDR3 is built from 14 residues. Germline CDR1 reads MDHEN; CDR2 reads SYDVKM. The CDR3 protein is CASSSGFSSYEQYF. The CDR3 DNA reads TGTGCCAGCAGTTCAGGGTTCAGCTCCTACGAGCAGTACTTC. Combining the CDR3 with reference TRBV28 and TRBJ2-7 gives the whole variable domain DVKVTQSSRYLVKRTGEKVFLECVQDMDHENMFWYRQDPGLGLRLIYFSYDVKMKEKGDIPEGYSVSREKKERFSLILESASTNQTSMYLCASSSGFSSYEQYFGPGTRLTVT.